The 21 T cell receptor beta chains given below trace back to one sample, sequenced in a study of control samples from healthy donors and cancer patients. Sequencing was performed with immunoSEQ multiplex PCR; in TCRdb, only in-frame clones are kept and a portion is missing. The repertoire holds roughly 120,000 clones, with roughly 91% as singletons. What was sequenced was PBMCs. The receptor source for this set is a man aged 45-60 years with head and neck cancer.

This clone came up once. V gene TRBV19 combines with J gene TRBJ2-7, with 9 bases fitting TRBD1. This CDR3 has 15 residues. Germline V CDR1 and CDR2: LNHDA, SQIVND (reference sequence). The J segment lost 4 bases and the V segment lost 3 bases, leaving 7 bases of the junction unmatched. DNA for the CDR3: TGTGCCAGTAGTATTGTCGGGACAGGGAAGTACGAGCAGTACTTC. Encoded protein: CASSIVGTGKYEQYF.

The genes are TRBV28 and TRBJ2-5; either TRBD1 or TRBD2 may fit D (6 bases each). The V end was cut by 1 base, the J end by 4 bases, with 16 bases between. This CDR3 is 16 amino acids long. Germline V CDR1 and CDR2: MDHEN, SYDVKM. The CDR3 sequence: CASSLYSGASAETQYF. CDR3 nucleotide sequence: TGTGCCAGCAGTTTATATTCGGGGGCTAGTGCAGAGACCCAGTACTTC. Full variable domain (rest looked up from reference TRBV28 and TRBJ2-5): DVKVTQSSRYLVKRTGEKVFLECVQDMDHENMFWYRQDPGLGLRLIYFSYDVKMKEKGDIPEGYSVSREKKERFSLILESASTNQTSMYLCASSLYSGASAETQYFGPGTRLLVL.

The V and J genes are TRBV19 and TRBJ2-6; D uncertain. The CDR3 has 15 residues. Germline V gene lookup returns CDR1 LNHDA and CDR2 SQIVND (reference sequence). With 10 bases removed from V and 4 bases from J, the gap between germline ends came to 17 bases. The CDR3: CATKVAGSGANVLTF. The CDR3 region has the DNA TGTGCCACTAAAGTCGCTGGCTCGGGGGCCAACGTCCTGACTTTC.

CDR3 region: CASSFVGGYSSYEQYF. In DNA, the CDR3 is TGTGCCAGCAGCTTCGTGGGGGGGTATAGCTCCTACGAGCAGTACTTC. This chain uses TRBV5-5 with TRBJ2-7; 7 bases are a match to TRBD2. Germline V lookup: CDR1 SGHKS, CDR2 YYEKEE (reference sequence). V shed 2 bases and J 0 bases; nucleotides not matched to a gene: 8. The CDR3 is 16 amino acids.

The count of this clone is one. This chain links TRBV9 with TRBJ2-3; D tentatively reads TRBD1 or TRBD2 (6 bases each). CDR1 and CDR2 from the germline V gene are SGDLS and YYNGEE. CDR3 size: 17 residues. V was cut by 0 bases and J by 3 bases, with 17 bases left in between. Here the CDR3 DNA reads TGTGCCAGCAGCGTAGCTACCGGGGGCCCTCGGACAGATACGCAGTATTTT. Residues: CASSVATGGPRTDTQYF. Looking up the rest from reference TRBV9 and TRBJ2-3 gives the full variable domain: DSGVTQTPKHLITATGQRVTLRCSPRSGDLSVYWYQQSLDQGLQFLIQYYNGEERAKGNILERFSAQQFPDLHSELNLSSLELGDSALYFCASSVATGGPRTDTQYFGPGTRLTVL.

This clone was found once. This sequence joins TRBV6-5 and TRBJ2-5; D gene ambiguous. The CDR3 loop spans 16 amino acids. Germline lookup yields CDR1 MNHEY and CDR2 SVGAGI. The germline V and J ends were trimmed by 0 bases and 4 bases, with 15 bases remaining between them. CDR3 sequence reads: CASSYSLSSSRETQYF. The CDR3 region has the DNA TGTGCCAGCAGTTACTCCCTAAGTAGCAGCCGAGAGACCCAGTACTTC.

This clone is a singleton in its sample. The chain carries TRBV6-5 and TRBJ2-1; 10 nucleotides agree with TRBD2. The trim removed 2 bases at V and 10 bases at J, leaving 5 bases unmatched. Germline V gene lookup returns CDR1 MNHEY and CDR2 SVGAGI. This CDR3 has 14 amino acids. The CDR3 loop reads CASSYGLAVGEQFF. The CDR3 nucleotides are TGTGCCAGCAGTTACGGACTAGCGGTGGGGGAGCAGTTCTTC.

The chain couples TRBV28 to TRBJ1-5; 7 nucleotides match TRBD1. V shed 6 bases, J shed 7 bases, and the junction held 6 bases outside the gene matches. The CDR3 totals 13 residues. Germline V gene sequence: CDR1 MDHEN, CDR2 SYDVKM. CDR3 residues: CASSLQGWQPQHF. CDR3 nucleotides: TGTGCCAGCAGCCTACAGGGGTGGCAGCCCCAGCATTTT.

The rearrangement joins TRBV28 to TRBJ1-1, with D maybe TRBD1 (6 bases). The V gene lost 7 bases and the J gene lost 5 bases, with 17 bases spanning the gap. The V gene's germline CDR1 is MDHEN and CDR2 SYDVKM. CDR3 size: 14 residues. The CDR3 here is CASNVGGAGTEAFF. In DNA form, the CDR3 reads TGTGCCAGCAACGTTGGGGGGGCGGGGACTGAAGCTTTCTTT.

This clone was counted a single time. V and J are TRBV28 and TRBJ2-7; tentatively, D is TRBD1 (6 bases). CDR3 length: 13 amino acids. V was trimmed by 7 bases and J by 5 bases, leaving 15 bases between them. Germline CDR1 is MDHEN and CDR2 is SYDVKM. The CDR3 is CASTPTGMDEQYF. Here the CDR3 DNA reads TGTGCCAGCACCCCGACAGGAATGGACGAGCAGTACTTC.

The chain joins TRBV7-2 to TRBJ1-3; D is undetermined. V was pared by 5 bases and J by 2 bases, with 7 bases between. CDR1 and CDR2 from the germline V gene are SGHTA and FQGNSA. This CDR3 region has 13 residues. The CDR3 loop is CASSQQPGNTIYF. The CDR3, as DNA: TGTGCCAGCAGCCAGCAGCCTGGAAACACCATATATTTT.

The CDR3 spells CASSLHPGTGDYGYTF. CDR3 coding DNA: TGTGCCAGCAGCTTGCATCCCGGGACAGGGGACTATGGCTACACCTTC. The chain joins TRBV5-8 to TRBJ1-2, with 10 bases that match TRBD1. V shed 1 base, J shed 3 bases, and the junction held 6 bases outside the gene matches. Germline-derived CDR1 and CDR2 are SGHTS and YDEGEE. CDR3 length equals 16 residues.

The V call is TRBV24-1, the J call TRBJ2-5; 12 bases align to TRBD1. The junction had 14 bases not matched to a gene; V was cut back by 6 bases and J by 1 base. Germline CDR1 is KGHDR and CDR2 is SFDVKD. This CDR3 spans 19 amino acids. The CDR3 DNA is TGTGCCACCAGTTTCCACGGGACAGGGGGCCCAATGTTCCAAGAGACCCAGTACTTC. This gives the protein CATSFHGTGGPMFQETQYF.

The chain links TRBV6-5 to TRBJ2-3, with 7 bases aligning to TRBD2. The CDR3 runs 15 residues. Germline values: CDR1 MNHEY, CDR2 SVGAGI. Losses at the gene ends were 8 bases for V and 1 base for J; bases not matched to a gene: 9. CDR3 protein: CASSGGGGRTDTQYF. CDR3 DNA: TGTGCCAGCTCGGGCGGGGGAGGTCGCACAGATACGCAGTATTTT.

The V and J genes are TRBV19 and TRBJ1-2; a possible D gene is TRBD1 (5 bases). Germline V gene lookup returns CDR1 LNHDA and CDR2 SQIVND (reference sequence). The V end was cut by 4 bases, the J end by 0 bases, with 18 bases between. The CDR3 consists of 17 residues. For the CDR3, the DNA is TGTGCCAGTAGTACTCGGACACTCGGAGTATCTAACTATGGCTACACCTTC. Its translation is CASSTRTLGVSNYGYTF.

This clone was detected only once. The chain links TRBV7-9 to TRBJ2-7; D remains unclear. CDR1 is SEHNR, CDR2 FQNEAQ, per germline (reference sequence). The CDR3 runs to 14 residues. The ends were cut back, 6 bases at V and 3 bases at J, with 15 bases in the middle. CDR3 sequence: CASSQENSLYEQYF. CDR3 bases: TGTGCCAGCAGTCAGGAAAACTCCCTCTACGAGCAGTACTTC.

This chain uses TRBV6-2 or TRBV6-3 with TRBJ2-2; the match to TRBD1 covers 9 bases. The germline V gene has CDR1 MNHEY and CDR2 SVGEGT. CDR3 size: 16 residues. Unmatched junction bases numbered 6, after V lost 7 bases and J lost 0 bases. The CDR3 reads CASTPDRGTNTGELFF. The DNA for the CDR3 is TGTGCCAGCACCCCCGACAGGGGGACGAACACCGGGGAGCTGTTTTTT.

V and J are TRBV30 and TRBJ2-7, with TRBD1 matching over 8 bases. There are 13 residues in the CDR3. The germline V gene has CDR1 GTSNPN and CDR2 SVGIG (reference sequence). The trim removed 3 bases at V and 3 bases at J, leaving 4 bases unmatched. The CDR3: CAWSPGQDYEQYF. The CDR3 coding sequence is TGTGCCTGGAGCCCGGGACAGGACTACGAGCAGTACTTC.

The V gene is TRBV7-6, the J gene TRBJ2-6; 12 nucleotides line up with TRBD1. The CDR3 spans 18 residues. Unmatched junction bases numbered 5, after V lost 4 bases and J lost 1 base. CDR1 SGHVS and CDR2 FNYEAQ come from the germline V gene. The CDR3 bases are TGTGCCAGCAGCTCGGGACAGGGGGCGTCATCTGGGGCCAACGTCCTGACTTTC. The encoded protein is CASSSGQGASSGANVLTF.

This chain connects TRBV2 to TRBJ2-2; 8 nucleotides match TRBD2. Trimming removed 8 bases from V and 3 bases from J; junction bases left unmatched: 8. Germline CDR1 reads SNHLY; CDR2 reads FYNNEI. CDR3 length equals 15 residues. The CDR3, as DNA: TGTGCCAGCTCCCCTCCCGGGAGGGACACCGGGGAGCTGTTTTTT. Translated: CASSPPGRDTGELFF. Filled out from reference TRBV2 and TRBJ2-2, the complete variable domain reads EPEVTQTPSHQVTQMGQEVILRCVPISNHLYFYWYRQILGQKVEFLVSFYNNEISEKSEIFDDQFSVERPDGSNFTLKIRSTKLEDSAMYFCASSPPGRDTGELFFGEGSRLTVL.

The V and J genes are TRBV7-8 and TRBJ1-2; D unclear. Germline V gene data show CDR1 as SGHVS and CDR2 as FQNEAQ. Between the trimmed V and J ends, which lost 3 bases and 0 bases, there was a span of 17 bases. The CDR3 length is 17 residues. This CDR3 is CASSFQRRSQANYGYTF. The CDR3 nucleotides read TGTGCCAGCAGCTTCCAACGACGCTCCCAAGCTAACTATGGCTACACCTTC.